The 20 T cell receptor beta chains listed next were all sequenced from one sample in a study of T cells in tuberculosis. Generated by immunoSEQ multiplex PCR, the TCRdb table keeps only in-frame clones and is missing some. Found here are about 34,000 clones, just over 90% of them singletons; the top ten hold 2% to 2.5%. The sequenced material came from PBMCs. The receptors stem from a donor aged 10 to 29 with latent tuberculosis or without tuberculosis infection.

The chain couples TRBV5-6 to TRBJ2-7; no definite D call. Trimming left V 3 bases short and J 2 bases short, with 6 bases between. The V gene's germline CDR1 is SGHDT and CDR2 YYEEEE. The CDR3 sequence is 12 residues long. CDR3 sequence: CASSWATYEQYF. In nucleotides, the CDR3 is TGTGCCAGCAGCTGGGCAACCTACGAGCAGTACTTC.

This clone was seen just once. The chain recombines TRBV5-4 with TRBJ2-2; possible D gene TRBD1, 6 bases. V was shortened by 4 bases and J by 6 bases, with 16 bases between the two germline ends. CDR1 is SGHNT and CDR2 is YYREEE in the germline V gene (reference sequence). CDR3 size: 15 residues. The DNA for the CDR3 is TGTGCCAGCAGCGAAGGTCAGGGGCAGTCCGGGGAGCTGTTTTTT. Its protein product is CASSEGQGQSGELFF. Variable domain in full (rest from reference TRBV5-4 and TRBJ2-2): ETGVTQSPTHLIKTRGQQVTLRCSSQSGHNTVSWYQQALGQGPQFIFQYYREEENGRGNFPPRFSGLQFPNYSSELNVNALELDDSALYLCASSEGQGQSGELFFGEGSRLTVL.

This chain connects TRBV25-1 to TRBJ1-2; 9 positions agree with TRBD1. Germline assignment: CDR1 MGHDK and CDR2 SYGVNS. V dropped 4 bases and J dropped 4; count of bases not matched to a gene: 7. This CDR3 has 15 residues. CDR3 region: CASSVSGTGSYGYTF. CDR3 nucleotide sequence: TGTGCCAGCAGTGTTTCCGGGACAGGGAGCTATGGCTACACCTTC.

The chain employs TRBV6-5 and TRBJ1-1, with no clear D. The CDR3 extends over 16 amino acids. V was clipped by 3 bases and J by 2 bases, with 16 bases between them. Germline V CDR1 and CDR2: MNHEY, SVGAGI. The CDR3 loop is CASSYYGVAENTEAFF. The CDR3 nucleotides are TGTGCCAGCAGTTATTACGGGGTAGCGGAAAACACTGAAGCTTTCTTT.

This clone was seen a few times. This chain connects TRBV7-6 to TRBJ1-4, with 9 nucleotides matching TRBD1. There are 15 residues in the CDR3. The germline CDR1 and CDR2 sequences are SGHVS and FNYEAQ. With V trimmed by 5 bases and J by 6 bases, 7 bases remained unmatched. CDR3: CASSAGTGKDEKLFF. CDR3 DNA sequence: TGTGCCAGCAGCGCCGGGACAGGGAAGGATGAAAAACTGTTTTTT. Full variable domain (remainder filled in from reference TRBV7-6 and TRBJ1-4): GAGVSQSPRYKVTKRGQDVALRCDPISGHVSLYWYRQALGQGPEFLTYFNYEAQQDKSGLPNDRFSAERPEGSISTLTIQRTEQRDSAMYRCASSAGTGKDEKLFFGSGTQLSVL.

V gene TRBV28 combines with J gene TRBJ1-1; 9 bases line up with TRBD1. The V gene end was trimmed by 8 bases and the J gene end by 6 bases; junction bases not matched to a gene: 4. The CDR3 extends over 12 amino acids. The germline CDR1 and CDR2 sequences are MDHEN and SYDVKM. The CDR3 region is CASRQGDAEAFF. The CDR3 nucleotides are TGTGCCAGCCGACAGGGGGATGCTGAAGCTTTCTTT.

The chain recombines TRBV6-4 with TRBJ2-1, with 13 nucleotides matching TRBD2. The CDR3 runs 18 residues. The J segment lost 4 bases and the V segment lost 6 bases, leaving 12 bases of the junction unmatched. Germline V gene lookup returns CDR1 MRHNA and CDR2 SNTAGT. The chain's CDR3 is CASSLRTSGRGGYNEQFF. The CDR3 nucleotides are TGTGCCAGCAGCCTTAGGACTAGCGGGAGAGGAGGATACAATGAGCAGTTCTTC.

The V gene is TRBV5-4, the J gene TRBJ2-3, with D perhaps TRBD2 (6 bases). The germline V gene encodes CDR1 SGHNT and CDR2 YYREEE (reference sequence). Trimming shortened V by 1 base and J by 2 bases, and 20 bases separated the two germline ends. This CDR3 has 18 residues. CDR3 residues: CASSLTGWTTRYTDTQYF. In DNA form, the CDR3 reads TGTGCCAGCAGCTTGACGGGGTGGACTACGAGATACACAGATACGCAGTATTTT.

In this sample, this clone turned up once. The J gene is TRBJ1-5, the V gene TRBV10-3, with 7 nucleotides matching TRBD1. The CDR3 consists of 16 residues. Germline lookup yields CDR1 ENHRY and CDR2 SYGVKD. Unmatched junction bases numbered 9, after V lost 4 bases and J lost 3 bases. In DNA form, the CDR3 reads TGTGCCATCAGTGCTGCCCAGGGGGAGAACAATCAGCCCCAGCATTTT. Encoded protein: CAISAAQGENNQPQHF.

This clone appeared a single time. J is TRBJ2-2 and V is TRBV9; maybe TRBD2 (6 bases). The V end was cut by 3 bases, the J end by 9 bases, with 18 bases between. This CDR3 comprises 15 residues. Germline assignment: CDR1 SGDLS and CDR2 YYNGEE. DNA of the CDR3: TGTGCCAGCAGCGAAGGAGGCGGGACTGTCCGGGAGCTGTTTTTT. It encodes CASSEGGGTVRELFF. Together with reference TRBV9 and TRBJ2-2, the CDR3 gives the full variable domain: DSGVTQTPKHLITATGQRVTLRCSPRSGDLSVYWYQQSLDQGLQFLIQYYNGEERAKGNILERFSAQQFPDLHSELNLSSLELGDSALYFCASSEGGGTVRELFFGEGSRLTVL.

The genes are TRBV27 and TRBJ1-5; D gene uncertain. Trimming shortened V by 3 bases and J by 8 bases, and 11 bases separated the two germline ends. There are 13 residues in the CDR3. Germline V gene sequence: CDR1 MNHEY, CDR2 SMNVEV (reference sequence). CDR3 DNA sequence: TGTGCCAGCAGTTTTAACGCTCGGGAGCCCCAGCATTTT. This sequence encodes CASSFNAREPQHF.

This rearrangement joins TRBV14 to TRBJ2-3; D is undetermined. The CDR3 is 13 residues long. Germline values: CDR1 SGHDN, CDR2 FVKESK. Trimming took off 4 bases at V and 5 bases at J, with 10 bases between the two ends. Here the CDR3 DNA reads TGTGCCAGCAGCCGCTCGTCGGGAGATACGCAGTATTTT. It specifies CASSRSSGDTQYF.

V gene TRBV2 combines with J gene TRBJ1-4, with TRBD1 identical over 8 bases. CDR3 size: 14 residues. Germline-derived CDR1 and CDR2 are SNHLY and FYNNEI. V was pared by 6 bases and J by 8 bases, with 8 bases of the junction left unmatched. CDR3 in amino acids: CASSTGTGYEKLFF. The CDR3 DNA reads as TGTGCCAGCAGCACCGGGACAGGCTACGAAAAACTGTTTTTT.

This chain joins TRBV6-5 and TRBJ1-2; 9 bases agree with TRBD1. Germline V CDR1 and CDR2: MNHEY, SVGAGI. This CDR3 has 16 residues. Germline trimming cut 0 bases from V and 8 bases from J; bases unmatched to any gene: 10. The chain's CDR3 is CASSYSGQGRGGGYTF. In DNA, the CDR3 is TGTGCCAGCAGTTACTCGGGACAGGGTCGCGGTGGGGGCTACACCTTC.

The genes are TRBV6-5 and TRBJ1-5; possibly TRBD1 for D (5 bases). The CDR3 length is 13 residues. V lost 6 bases to trimming and J lost 4 bases, with 10 bases between them. Germline assignment: CDR1 MNHEY and CDR2 SVGAGI. The CDR3 DNA follows: TGTGCCAGCAGGGAGGGGTGGAATCAGCCCCAGCATTTT. This translates into CASREGWNQPQHF.

V is TRBV18 and J is TRBJ1-3; no clear D. From germline, CDR1 is KGHSH and CDR2 LQKENI. The CDR3 consists of 18 residues. The germline V and J ends were trimmed by 0 bases and 2 bases, with 17 bases remaining between them. CDR3 in amino acids: CASSPPRLLVPTGNTIYF. CDR3 in DNA: TGTGCCAGCTCACCACCCCGACTTTTGGTCCCCACTGGAAACACCATATATTTT.

The V gene is TRBV7-2, the J gene TRBJ2-3; D is possibly TRBD2 (5 bases). Germline V gene lookup returns CDR1 SGHTA and CDR2 FQGNSA. The ends were cut back, 3 bases at V and 5 bases at J, with 12 bases in the middle. The CDR3 loop spans 14 amino acids. The CDR3 DNA reads as TGTGCCAGCAGCTTCCTAGCCGTAGGAGATACGCAGTATTTT. Translated: CASSFLAVGDTQYF. Complete variable domain (other parts from reference TRBV7-2 and TRBJ2-3): GAGVSQSPSNKVTEKGKDVELRCDPISGHTALYWYRQSLGQGLEFLIYFQGNSAPDKSGLPSDRFSAERTGGSVSTLTIQRTQQEDSAVYLCASSFLAVGDTQYFGPGTRLTVL.

This clone occurred once. This chain links TRBV5-1 with TRBJ2-1; TRBD1 aligns across 11 bases. The germline V gene has CDR1 SGHRS and CDR2 YFSETQ. The CDR3 has 19 amino acids. V gave up 1 base and J gave up 0 bases; unmatched junction bases: 9. The CDR3 spells CASSLFGQGAYLSYNEQFF. CDR3 coding DNA: TGCGCCAGCAGCTTGTTCGGACAGGGGGCTTACCTCTCCTACAATGAGCAGTTCTTC.

This chain connects TRBV4-1 to TRBJ1-2; D unresolved. CDR1 is MGHRA and CDR2 is YSYEKL in the germline V gene. The CDR3 spans 17 residues. V lost 1 base and J lost 4, with 19 bases in between. The CDR3 loop is CASSQAVGRESSYGYTF. DNA for the CDR3: TGCGCCAGCAGCCAAGCGGTTGGGCGGGAGAGCAGCTATGGCTACACCTTC.

The J gene is TRBJ2-3, the V gene TRBV29-1; 9 nucleotides match TRBD1. The J segment lost 6 bases and the V segment lost 1 base, leaving 11 bases of the junction unmatched. Looked up from germline, CDR1 is SQVTM and CDR2 is ANQGSEA. CDR3 length: 16 residues. The CDR3 region is CSVEGWGTGPPDTQYF. The CDR3 nucleotides are TGCAGCGTTGAAGGATGGGGGACAGGGCCCCCCGATACGCAGTATTTT.